This T cell receptor (beta chain) was retrieved from a study of CD4 T cells in relation to SARS-CoV-2 and coronaviruses. Broader study findings: Compared with monoreactive clones, crossreactive clones showed significantly weaker SARS-CoV-2 expansion.

In its sample, this clone was seen once. Its target is unknown. TCRdb keeps only in-frame clones here, not all; method: immunoSEQ multiplex PCR. The sample holds more than 25,000 clones, approximately 70% seen once. Trimming removed 2 bases from V and 2 bases from J; junction bases left unmatched: 5. The CDR3 spans 15 residues. Germline CDR1 and CDR2: LNHDA and SQIVND (reference sequence). The unexposed donors gave CD4+ T cells in 2011-2018, prior to COVID-19. Isolation of CD4+ T cells took place after roughly nine days in culture. Cells permitting, SARS-CoV-2 S/N and four cold-coronavirus spikes were tested on unexposed-donor CD4+ T cells.

The clonotype originates from a human donor in good health. The chain combines TRBV19 with TRBJ2-7; TRBD1 matches 8 bases. The sample consisted of CD4+ T cells from PBMCs, cultured in vitro. CDR3 nucleotide sequence: TGTGCCAGTAGTATATCGACAGGGGCCGCCTACGAGCAGTACTTC. It codes for CASSISTGAAYEQYF.